The 32 T cell receptor beta chains in this list originate from one sample, sequenced in a study of blood T cell repertoires in COVID-19 (dated by TCRdb to 2020 to 2021). Libraries came from the immunoSEQ multiplex PCR assay. This is the immuneACCESS table as TCRdb keeps it, with only in-frame sequences that have V and J called. A part of the clones is gone; compared with another copy, unresolved V genes explain less than half, and the rest is unexplained. The sample table holds 80,000 to 100,000 clones, of which 74% were seen once. Around 4% of the sample rests with the top ten. Sequences were obtained from peripheral blood. Receptors originate from a man between 65 and 79 years old with COVID-19, enrolled during active disease.

V usage is TRBV15 and J usage is TRBJ2-1, with D possibly being TRBD1 (5 bases). V lost 1 base, J lost 4 bases, and 14 bases lay in between. The CDR3 length is 16 residues. Germline V lookup: CDR1 LNHNV, CDR2 YYDKDF (reference sequence). CDR3 coding DNA: TGTGCCACCAGCAGAGTAGGGGCCACCCTTTACAATGAGCAGTTCTTC. Translated, it gives CATSRVGATLYNEQFF.

This clone was seen more than once but under ten times. The chain carries TRBV27 and TRBJ2-1, with D possibly TRBD2 on 6 matching bases. The CDR3 is 14 residues long. Trimming shortened V by 5 bases and J by 6 bases, and 14 bases separated the two germline ends. Germline CDR1 is MNHEY and CDR2 is SMNVEV (reference sequence). This chain's CDR3 is CASSIPPGGNEQFF. The CDR3, as DNA: TGTGCCAGCAGTATCCCTCCCGGGGGCAATGAGCAGTTCTTC.

The rearrangement links TRBV29-1 to TRBJ1-1; no clear D. Germline V gives CDR1 SQVTM, CDR2 ANQGSEA. This CDR3 region has 10 residues. Trimming took off 4 bases at V and 8 bases at J, with 8 bases between the two ends. The CDR3 protein is CSVGEAEAFF. The CDR3 region has the DNA TGCAGCGTTGGCGAGGCGGAAGCTTTCTTT.

This clone was counted a few times. The chain carries TRBV7-9 and TRBJ1-5; D uncertain. V lost 4 bases and J 6 bases, leaving 16 bases between the germline ends. CDR3 size: 15 residues. The V gene's germline CDR1 is SEHNR and CDR2 FQNEAQ (reference sequence). CDR3 DNA sequence: TGTGCCAGCAGCTCGGGTGGAAGGCGGGGTCAGCCCCAGCATTTT. Its protein product is CASSSGGRRGQPQHF.

This chain connects TRBV27 to TRBJ2-7, with D perhaps TRBD2 (6 bases). Germline loops: CDR1 MNHEY, CDR2 SMNVEV (reference sequence). V was trimmed by 4 bases and J by 1 base, leaving 11 bases between them. The CDR3 loop spans 14 amino acids. CDR3 residues: CASSYKGTSYEQYF. DNA for the CDR3: TGTGCCAGCAGTTATAAGGGGACTTCCTACGAGCAGTACTTC.

The chain is built from TRBV5-1 and TRBJ2-7; D possibly corresponds to TRBD2 (6 bases). Trimming shortened V by 7 bases and J by 2 bases, and 16 bases separated the two germline ends. Germline assignment: CDR1 SGHRS and CDR2 YFSETQ. The CDR3 has 14 residues. CDR3 amino acids: CASRSSVEAYEQYF. DNA for the CDR3: TGCGCCAGCCGCTCTAGCGTGGAGGCCTACGAGCAGTACTTC.

The rearrangement uses TRBV27 and TRBJ2-3; the match to TRBD2 covers 9 bases. Trimming took 1 base from V and 3 from J; bases not matched to a gene: 8. The CDR3 is 17 amino acids. CDR1 MNHEY and CDR2 SMNVEV come from the germline V gene (reference sequence). CDR3 DNA sequence: TGTGCCAGCAGTTTATTGGTTAGCGGGAGTGGTACAGATACGCAGTATTTT. This codes for CASSLLVSGSGTDTQYF.

This clone was detected only a few times. This chain connects TRBV3-1 (or the pseudogene TRBV3-2) to TRBJ2-4; possibly TRBD2 for D (5 bases). The germline V gene has CDR1 LGHDT and CDR2 YNNKEL (reference sequence). The CDR3 loop spans 14 amino acids. The V end was cut by 10 bases, the J end by 0 bases, with 13 bases between. CDR3 in amino acids: CATSPAGAKNIQYF. The CDR3 DNA reads as TGTGCCACCTCACCCGCGGGAGCCAAAAACATTCAGTACTTC.

The chain has TRBV28 and TRBJ1-2, with D hard to call. The germline V gene has CDR1 MDHEN and CDR2 SYDVKM. Trimming left V 3 bases short and J 3 bases short, with 8 bases between. The CDR3 is 13 amino acids. CDR3 residues: CASSLSQDYGYTF. CDR3 nucleotides: TGTGCCAGCAGTTTGTCACAAGACTATGGCTACACCTTC.

CDR3 loop: CASSPTGEINYGYTF. CDR3 DNA sequence: TGTGCCAGCTCACCTACAGGGGAGATTAACTATGGCTACACCTTC. The chain employs TRBV18 and TRBJ1-2; 7 bases match TRBD1. Germline trimming cut 3 bases from V and 1 base from J; bases unmatched to any gene: 5. The CDR3 runs 15 residues. Germline values: CDR1 KGHSH, CDR2 LQKENI.

CDR3 DNA sequence: TGCGCCAGCAGCCAGGGAGGGACAGGGATAAGCGGCTACACCTTC. The encoded protein is CASSQGGTGISGYTF. This chain connects TRBV4-3 to TRBJ1-2; 9 bases agree with TRBD1. CDR3 length: 15 residues. V trimming: 3 bases; J trimming: 8 bases; junction bases outside the gene matches: 10. Germline V gene sequence: CDR1 LGHNA, CDR2 YSLEER.

Ten or more counts support this clone. The chain employs TRBV5-6 and TRBJ2-2; the match to TRBD1 covers 9 bases. The length of the CDR3 is 15 residues. V lost 4 bases to trimming and J lost 1 base; unmatched junction nucleotides: 2. Germline values: CDR1 SGHDT, CDR2 YYEEEE. CDR3 DNA: TGTGCCAGCAGCCGACAGGGGGGGAACACCGGGGAGCTGTTTTTT. Amino acid sequence: CASSRQGGNTGELFF.

The chain recombines TRBV5-4 with TRBJ1-3; possibly TRBD1 for D (5 bases). The germline gives CDR1 SGHNT, CDR2 YYREEE (reference sequence). This CDR3 comprises 15 residues. The ends were cut back, 4 bases at V and 0 bases at J, with 11 bases in the middle. This CDR3 reads CASSKDTISGNTIYF. In DNA form, the CDR3 reads TGTGCCAGCAGCAAGGACACCATCTCTGGAAACACCATATATTTT.

This chain links TRBV5-1 with TRBJ1-1; no firm D call. With 5 bases removed from V and 1 base from J, the gap between germline ends came to 12 bases. Germline lookup yields CDR1 SGHRS and CDR2 YFSETQ. The CDR3 has 14 residues. CDR3 region: CASRLMRGNTEAFF. The CDR3 DNA reads TGCGCCAGCAGACTGATGCGGGGGAACACTGAAGCTTTCTTT. Combining the CDR3 with reference TRBV5-1 and TRBJ1-1 gives the whole variable domain KAGVTQTPRYLIKTRGQQVTLSCSPISGHRSVSWYQQTPGQGLQFLFEYFSETQRNKGNFPGRFSGRQFSNSRSEMNVSTLELGDSALYLCASRLMRGNTEAFFGQGTRLTVV.

The genes are TRBV7-2 and TRBJ2-7; D might be TRBD2 (6 bases). Germline CDR1 and CDR2: SGHTA and FQGNSA. The CDR3 contains 14 residues. Trimming pared 5 bases from V and 3 bases from J, leaving 14 bases between. In nucleotides, the CDR3 is TGTGCCAGCAGCCCCTTTGGAGGGTACTACGAGCAGTACTTC. It specifies CASSPFGGYYEQYF. Supplemented by reference TRBV7-2 and TRBJ2-7, the full variable domain reads GAGVSQSPSNKVTEKGKDVELRCDPISGHTALYWYRQSLGQGLEFLIYFQGNSAPDKSGLPSDRFSAERTGGSVSTLTIQRTQQEDSAVYLCASSPFGGYYEQYFGPGTRLTVT.

The CDR3 spells CASSQFWRLELGEQYF. In nucleotides, the CDR3 is TGTGCCAGCAGCCAGTTTTGGCGGCTAGAGCTTGGGGAGCAGTACTTC. The chain recombines TRBV3-1 (or the pseudogene TRBV3-2) with TRBJ2-7; unclear D gene. The CDR3 runs to 16 residues. V was trimmed by 3 bases and J by 7 bases, leaving 22 bases between them. CDR1 LGHDT and CDR2 YNNKEL come from the germline V gene (reference sequence).

This clone was observed a single time. This chain uses TRBV7-8 with TRBJ1-5; D gene unclear. Germline lookup yields CDR1 SGHVS and CDR2 FQNEAQ. V gave up 1 base and J gave up 4 bases, with 8 bases separating them. The CDR3 is 14 residues long. CDR3 region: CASSLGGQNQPQHF. The CDR3, as DNA: TGTGCCAGCAGCTTAGGCGGGCAGAATCAGCCCCAGCATTTT.

The chain is built from TRBV19 and TRBJ1-2; the match to TRBD1 covers 11 bases. CDR1 is LNHDA and CDR2 is SQIVND in the germline V gene (reference sequence). Trimming removed 3 bases from V and 8 bases from J; junction bases left unmatched: 5. The CDR3 has 14 amino acids. The CDR3 here is CASSIGTGGGGYTF. As DNA, the CDR3 is TGTGCCAGTAGTATTGGGACAGGGGGAGGCGGCTACACCTTC. Supplemented by reference TRBV19 and TRBJ1-2, the full variable domain reads DGGITQSPKYLFRKEGQNVTLSCEQNLNHDAMYWYRQDPGQGLRLIYYSQIVNDFQKGDIAEGYSVSREKKESFPLTVTSAQKNPTAFYLCASSIGTGGGGYTFGSGTRLTVV.

The rearrangement links TRBV5-1 to TRBJ1-2; D unclear. V lost 0 bases and J 0 bases, leaving 12 bases between the germline ends. CDR3 length equals 16 residues. The germline V gene has CDR1 SGHRS and CDR2 YFSETQ. DNA of the CDR3: TGCGCCAGCAGCTTGGGTATGTCAGGATCTAACTATGGCTACACCTTC. Its translation: CASSLGMSGSNYGYTF.

The chain carries TRBV6-6 and TRBJ2-7; 7 bases are shared with TRBD1. Unmatched junction bases numbered 7, after V lost 6 bases and J lost 2 bases. The CDR3 is 14 residues long. The germline CDR1 and CDR2 sequences are MNHNY and SVGAGI (reference sequence). This CDR3 is CASSRRGQAYEQYF. The DNA for the CDR3 is TGTGCCAGCAGCCGAAGAGGACAGGCCTACGAGCAGTACTTC.

This clone has more than one count but fewer than ten. This chain links TRBV6-5 with TRBJ2-7; D gene unclear. CDR3 size: 14 residues. The V gene's germline CDR1 is MNHEY and CDR2 SVGAGI. The V end lost 0 bases, the J end lost 3 bases, and 9 bases lay between the germline ends. The CDR3 loop is CASSYSTYGYEQYF. The CDR3 nucleotides read TGTGCCAGCAGTTACTCTACTTACGGCTACGAGCAGTACTTC.

This chain links TRBV7-3 with TRBJ2-6; TRBD2 matches at 8 bases. Losses at the gene ends were 5 bases for V and 0 bases for J; bases not matched to a gene: 6. Germline CDR1 reads SGHTA; CDR2 reads FQGTGA. CDR3 size: 17 residues. The CDR3: CASSLTGTSSGANVLTF. CDR3 sequence (DNA): TGTGCCAGCAGCCTGACCGGGACTAGCTCTGGGGCCAACGTCCTGACTTTC.

The chain links TRBV5-1 to TRBJ2-7, with D tentatively TRBD2 (5 bases). The CDR3 loop spans 16 amino acids. Germline CDR1 and CDR2: SGHRS and YFSETQ. With 0 bases removed from V and 6 bases from J, the gap between germline ends came to 19 bases. The CDR3 sequence: CASSLGWGDLTSEQYF. Here the CDR3 DNA reads TGCGCCAGCAGCTTGGGGTGGGGAGATTTAACAAGCGAGCAGTACTTC. Combining the CDR3 with reference TRBV5-1 and TRBJ2-7 gives the whole variable domain KAGVTQTPRYLIKTRGQQVTLSCSPISGHRSVSWYQQTPGQGLQFLFEYFSETQRNKGNFPGRFSGRQFSNSRSEMNVSTLELGDSALYLCASSLGWGDLTSEQYFGPGTRLTVT.

This clone is a singleton in its sample. The genes are TRBV18 and TRBJ2-3; D gene uncertain. The V end was cut by 3 bases, the J end by 4 bases, with 8 bases between. The CDR3 has 13 amino acids. Germline loops: CDR1 KGHSH, CDR2 LQKENI. Here the CDR3 DNA reads TGTGCCAGCTCACCTTCAAGCGCAGATACGCAGTATTTT. Translating gives CASSPSSADTQYF.

This clone has only a few counts. The V call is TRBV7-8, the J call TRBJ2-2; D might be TRBD1 (5 bases). The V gene lost 4 bases and the J gene lost 2 bases, with 14 bases spanning the gap. Germline-derived CDR1 and CDR2 are SGHVS and FQNEAQ. The CDR3 contains 16 residues. The CDR3 DNA reads as TGTGCCAGCAGCTCAGGGTGGCGAGCAAACACCGGGGAGCTGTTTTTT. Its translation is CASSSGWRANTGELFF. Together with reference TRBV7-8 and TRBJ2-2, the CDR3 gives the full variable domain: GAGVSQSPRYKVAKRGQDVALRCDPISGHVSLFWYQQALGQGPEFLTYFQNEAQLDKSGLPSDRFFAERPEGSVSTLKIQRTQQEDSAVYLCASSSGWRANTGELFFGEGSRLTVL.

The rearrangement joins TRBV5-4 to TRBJ2-7; TRBD2 agrees at 8 bases. The V segment lost 4 bases and the J segment 2 bases; nucleotides outside the gene matches: 5. The CDR3 runs to 14 residues. Germline values: CDR1 SGHNT, CDR2 YYREEE (reference sequence). CDR3 DNA sequence: TGTGCCAGCAGCGCGGGAGGCCCCACCTACGAGCAGTACTTC. Translation: CASSAGGPTYEQYF. Supplemented by reference TRBV5-4 and TRBJ2-7, the full variable domain reads ETGVTQSPTHLIKTRGQQVTLRCSSQSGHNTVSWYQQALGQGPQFIFQYYREEENGRGNFPPRFSGLQFPNYSSELNVNALELDDSALYLCASSAGGPTYEQYFGPGTRLTVT.

This chain joins TRBV7-2 and TRBJ2-3, with TRBD2 matching 7 bases. Unmatched junction bases numbered 8, after V lost 5 bases and J lost 0 bases. The CDR3 runs to 16 residues. In germline, CDR1 is SGHTA, CDR2 FQGNSA. The CDR3 DNA follows: TGTGCCAGCAGCCCTAGCGGTCTGACCAGCACAGATACGCAGTATTTT. Translating it yields CASSPSGLTSTDTQYF.

This clone was picked up one time. The V call is TRBV29-1, the J call TRBJ1-4, with TRBD1 matching 10 bases. The CDR3 has 15 residues. Germline-derived CDR1 and CDR2 are SQVTM and ANQGSEA. After removal of 4 bases from V and 8 bases from J, the junction contained 10 bases not matched to a gene. In nucleotides, the CDR3 is TGCAGCGTTGTGGGGACAGGGGCGCACCCGGAAAAACTGTTTTTT. The encoded protein is CSVVGTGAHPEKLFF.

This rearrangement joins TRBV19 to TRBJ2-7, with D possibly matching TRBD1 (6 bases). Germline V gives CDR1 LNHDA, CDR2 SQIVND (reference sequence). V shed 2 bases and J shed 0 bases, with 14 bases lying between them. The CDR3 is 16 residues long. Written as DNA, the CDR3 is TGTGCCAGTAGTATAAGGGGTAGGGGGAGCTCCTACGAGCAGTACTTC. Translating gives CASSIRGRGSSYEQYF.

The rearrangement links TRBV7-2 to TRBJ1-1, with a weak D call TRBD1 (6 bases). The length of the CDR3 is 16 residues. Germline assignment: CDR1 SGHTA and CDR2 FQGNSA. V lost 5 bases to trimming and J lost 0 bases, with 16 bases between them. The CDR3 nucleotides are TGTGCCAGCAGCCCCAGAAGCGGGGGCTTGAACACTGAAGCTTTCTTT. This gives the protein CASSPRSGGLNTEAFF.

This clone has a handful of counts. The V gene is TRBV28, the J gene TRBJ1-5, with D hard to call. Germline V gene data show CDR1 as MDHEN and CDR2 as SYDVKM. The CDR3 runs 14 residues. The V and J ends lost 2 bases and 3 bases respectively, with 8 bases between them. The CDR3 spells CASSLHGVNQPQHF. DNA of the CDR3: TGTGCCAGCAGTTTACACGGGGTCAATCAGCCCCAGCATTTT.

This chain uses TRBV9 with TRBJ1-5, with TRBD1 identical over 8 bases. CDR1 SGDLS and CDR2 YYNGEE come from the germline V gene. V trimming: 0 bases; J trimming: 6 bases; junction bases outside the gene matches: 5. The CDR3 length is 15 residues. In DNA, the CDR3 is TGTGCCAGCAGCGTAGGGCAGGGGGCTGGTCAGCCCCAGCATTTT. Its translation: CASSVGQGAGQPQHF. The variable domain in full, with the rest retrieved from reference TRBV9 and TRBJ1-5, is DSGVTQTPKHLITATGQRVTLRCSPRSGDLSVYWYQQSLDQGLQFLIQYYNGEERAKGNILERFSAQQFPDLHSELNLSSLELGDSALYFCASSVGQGAGQPQHFGDGTRLSIL.